Described below is a single T cell receptor beta chain sequence and its context. Its cognate antigen is unknown. These data belong to a study of T cell responses to AZD1222 COVID-19 vaccine. The table came from immunoSEQ multiplex PCR; TCRdb's copy has only in-frame clones and leaves some out. The repertoire includes 120,000 or so clones, about 93% of them detected once, and 4% to 6% sits in the top ten. Study-level points and caveats: Clonal diversity was possibly underestimated, and the donors were mostly white British, with more females. Reports say nearly half of spike-specific TCRs go after unmutated variant regions. Sampling that yielded the repertoires occurred only after the peak T cell response.

Germline CDR1 is SGHTA and CDR2 is FQGNSA. The V end lost 4 bases, the J end lost 2 bases, and 21 bases lay between the germline ends. The CDR3 contains 17 residues. Second-dose timings of about 4 or about 12 weeks were pooled. The origin of this receptor is an adult who received the AZD1222 COVID-19 vaccine. The chain joins TRBV7-2 to TRBJ2-7; D possibly uses TRBD1 or TRBD2 (6 bases each). The material was peripheral blood, obtained 28 days after the second AZD1222 dose. The CDR3: CASSSHDVAEGAYEQYF. The CDR3 nucleotides read TGTGCCAGCAGCTCCCATGATGTGGCGGAGGGGGCCTACGAGCAGTACTTC.